This T cell receptor beta chain was captured in a study of cytomegalovirus exposure and HLA in healthy donors. This clone turned up a few times. Its antigen is undetermined. Germline V gene sequence: CDR1 SGHNT, CDR2 YYREEE (reference sequence). This CDR3 contains 15 residues. With V trimmed by 0 bases and J by 1 base, 2 bases remained unmatched. The PCR had 60 Vbeta and 13 Jbeta primers. Data came from immunoSEQ multiplex PCR; TCRdb stores just in-frame clones and leaves some out. The sample has some 140,000 clones; about 79% are singletons. Overall study results and limits: A highly shared variant cluster was judged a likely technical artifact. A later analysis showed that HLA-associated TCR beta chains had undergone more clonal expansion than equally common others.

This sequence was found in a female donor in good health and CMV-seropositive. This chain links TRBV5-4 with TRBJ2-7, with 9 bases lining up with TRBD1. The sequenced sample was PBMCs. CDR3 coding DNA: TGTGCCAGCAGCTTGGCGGGACAGGGTTCCTACGAGCAGTACTTC. Its protein is CASSLAGQGSYEQYF.